This record looks at one TCR beta chain sequence and its context. The antigen is not known. Losses at the gene ends were 2 bases for V and 8 bases for J; bases not matched to a gene: 2. There are 12 residues in the CDR3. This sample was included in a study of early T cells in non-severe SARS-CoV-2 infection. About the study: The chains were unpaired, and the sequenced material was bulk RNA from unsorted whole blood.

Separate cDNA molecules each had unique molecular identifiers attached to them. TCRdb re-derived calls from the 5' RACE reads in MiXCR, one entry per CDR3 protein. There are tens of thousands of distinct CDR3 sequences in the sample; approximately 4.5% occur only once, and around 19% lies in the top ten. Overall study findings and caveats: Anti-spike CD8 specificities were favored by VDJdb matching, whose results missed private and CD4 specificities.

Specimen: whole blood. The chain carries TRBV12-3 or TRBV12-4 and TRBJ1-1; 7 bases line up with TRBD1. The origin of this receptor is an adult who was a healthcare worker with PCR-confirmed SARS-CoV-2 infection or an uninfected control (not recorded which). In DNA form, the CDR3 reads TGTGCCAGCAGTTTACGCAGGGGGGAAGCTTTCTTT. Translated: CASSLRRGEAFF.